The present entry profiles one T cell receptor beta chain with its context. There are a few counts of this clonotype. Its antigen target is currently unknown. No base quality values were provided; no much bigger clone lies one nucleotide off. The sample comes from a study of response to subunit inactivated influenza vaccine (dated 2018 in TCRdb). In terms of the full investigation: Deep quantitative profiling of the T cell receptor repertoire was used in the study to follow responses to a trivalent subunit inactivated influenza vaccine. Points the paper makes about the study in general: The authors proposed that each seasonal influenza vaccination may bring in only a limited number of new T cells.

The receptor library was made with RT-PCR. TCRdb names Illumina HiSeq 2500 as the instrument used. The raw public data were reprocessed by TCRdb itself: fastp quality trimming at Q25, MiXCR clonotype calling, in-frame beta chains only. A single entry per CDR3 protein holds the most common genes and DNA from its merged rows. This sample is represented by 500,000 to 600,000 distinct CDR3 sequences; approximately 12% of them were singletons. The leading ten clones occupy roughly a tenth of the sample. V was cut back by 3 bases and J by 1 base, leaving a gap of 9 bases between them. The CDR3 contains 14 residues, cysteine and phenylalanine counted. Kept here is only the CDR3 DNA, which spans 42 bases and is read in frame from base 1. CDR1 and CDR2, per the germline V gene, are ENHRY and SYGVKD.

This specimen was PBMCs from blood, taken on the day of vaccination. The chain is encoded by TRBV10-3 joined to TRBJ1-1; confidence is insufficient to name the D gene. The source of this sequence is a man aged 50-60 years who received an inactivated influenza vaccine. Donor details come from another sample of the same person, matched by shared clones. The CDR3 protein is CAISDGLANTEAFF. The nucleotide sequence is given as TGTGCCATCAGTGACGGGTTGGCGAACACTGAAGCTTTCTTT.